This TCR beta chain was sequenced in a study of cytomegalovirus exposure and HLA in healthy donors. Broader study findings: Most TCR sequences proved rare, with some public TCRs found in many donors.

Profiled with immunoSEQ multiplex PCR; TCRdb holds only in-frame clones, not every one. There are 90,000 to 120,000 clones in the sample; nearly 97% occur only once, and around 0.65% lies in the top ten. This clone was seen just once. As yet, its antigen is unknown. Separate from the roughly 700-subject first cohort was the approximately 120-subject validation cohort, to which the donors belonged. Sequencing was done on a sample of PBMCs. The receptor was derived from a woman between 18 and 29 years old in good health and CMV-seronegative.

CDR3 in DNA: TGCAGCGTTAACACGAACACCGGGGAGCTGTTTTTT. Encoded protein: CSVNTNTGELFF. The V and J genes are TRBV29-1 and TRBJ2-2; no definite D call. CDR3 length equals 12 residues. Germline V lookup: CDR1 SQVTM, CDR2 ANQGSEA. V was cut by 5 bases and J by 0 bases, with 4 bases left in between.